This T cell receptor beta chain was sequenced for a study of vaccination and CD4 T cells after COVID-19. About the research overall: The post-COVID samples were taken a median approximately 100 days after diagnosis, anywhere from 35 to 161. The authors used overlapping spike peptides from SARS-CoV-2, HCoV-NL63, HCoV-OC43 and HCoV-229E to stimulate cells. Broader study findings: Median counts of SARS-CoV-2-reactive clonotypes increased from approximately 21 to 40; this difference was not significant. Among those convalescent, a median roughly 90% of reactive clones emerged solely post-vaccination.

V gave up 7 bases and J gave up 4 bases, with 16 bases separating them. This CDR3 contains 14 residues. Sequencing of DNA taken from cultured CD4+ T cells relied on the Oncomine TCR Beta short-read assay. Each CDR3 protein is one row after TCRdb ran MiXCR on the PCR reads. The sample shows 16,000 or so distinct CDR3 sequences, roughly 50% of them seen only once. This clonotype was picked up one time. As yet, its antigen is unknown. Described treatment: roughly ten-day PBMC culture with coronavirus spike peptide pools or control peptides (ViraFEST assay). The receptor's source is a human donor who had recovered from COVID-19. Input material: CD4+ T cells from blood, cultured in vitro. V gene TRBV12-3 or TRBV12-4 combines with J gene TRBJ1-2; weak D call: TRBD1 (6 bases). DNA for the CDR3: TGTGCCAGCACCATAAGAAGGGGGTCCTATGGCTACACCTTC. Translating gives CASTIRRGSYGYTF.